The text below deals with one TCR beta chain. Trimming took 8 bases from V and 1 from J, leaving 17 bases between them. The germline V gene encodes CDR1 MDHEN and CDR2 SYDVKM. The CDR3 covers 15 residues. The data are from a study of cytomegalovirus exposure and HLA in healthy donors. Use of 60 Vbeta and 13 Jbeta primers characterized the PCR. The protocol was immunoSEQ multiplex PCR, while the TCRdb copy is restricted to in-frame clones and leaves out a portion. The sample holds around 300,000 clones; about 66% are singletons and the top ten take approximately 2.3%. The source of this sequence is a female donor in good health and CMV-seronegative. The specimen was PBMCs. The rearrangement uses TRBV28 and TRBJ1-1, with D perhaps TRBD1 (5 bases). The CDR3 DNA reads TGTGCCAGCCAAGGGGCAGGCGAAGGGAACACTGAAGCTTTCTTT. It translates to CASQGAGEGNTEAFF.